The rows below give T cell receptor beta chains drawn from one sample of a study of T cell repertoires and Cas9 in healthy adults. The repertoire was sequenced with immunoSEQ multiplex PCR; TCRdb's copy has only in-frame clones and lacks some. The profile covers about 15,000 clones, with roughly 89% appearing a single time and roughly 2% taken by the ten largest. Material for sequencing was Tregs (CD4+, CD25+, CD127-, CD137-, CD154-) from PBMCs; culture status not recorded. The receptors originated from a human donor in good health. Each CDR3 is given with its conserved first and last residue. The D gene is left open where the match is weak. Clone size is shown for a subset of rows, as once, few, many or a class of expanded clone.

CDR3 protein: CASSGPGQGKAFF
CDR3 DNA: TGCGCCAGCAGCGGCCCGGGACAAGGAAAAGCTTTCTTT
V gene: TRBV5-1
D gene: -
clone size: -
J gene: TRBJ1-1

CDR3 protein: CASSLGAGTDTQYF
CDR3 DNA: TGCGCCAGCAGCTTGGGAGCGGGGACGGATACGCAGTATTTT
V gene: TRBV5-1
D gene: TRBD2
clone size: -
J gene: TRBJ2-3

CDR3 protein: CASSRNTGELFF
CDR3 DNA: TGTGCCAGCAGCCGTAACACCGGGGAGCTGTTTTTT
V gene: TRBV5-5
D gene: -
clone size: -
J gene: TRBJ2-2

CDR3 protein: CAIGDRGSNQPQHF
CDR3 DNA: TGTGCCATCGGCGACAGGGGAAGCAATCAGCCCCAGCATTTT
V gene: TRBV5-4
D gene: TRBD1
clone size: -
J gene: TRBJ1-5

CDR3 protein: CASRRGGDTEAFF
CDR3 DNA: TGTGCCAGCAGGCGAGGGGGGGACACTGAAGCTTTCTTT
V gene: TRBV28
D gene: -
clone size: -
J gene: TRBJ1-1

CDR3 protein: CASSARSYNSPLHF
CDR3 DNA: TGTGCCAGCAGTGCGCGCTCCTATAATTCACCCCTCCACTTT
V gene: TRBV6-5
D gene: -
clone size: -
J gene: TRBJ1-6

CDR3 protein: CASSRRVEQYF
CDR3 DNA: TGTGCCAGCTCCCGACGTGTCGAGCAGTACTTC
V gene: TRBV6-5
D gene: -
clone size: -
J gene: TRBJ2-7

CDR3 protein: CASSEAPGWTGELFF
CDR3 DNA: TGTGCCAGCAGTGAAGCGCCCGGGTGGACCGGGGAGCTGTTTTTT
V gene: TRBV2
D gene: -
clone size: -
J gene: TRBJ2-2

CDR3 protein: CASSLGITGVLDEQFF
CDR3 DNA: TGTGCCAGCAGCTTAGGTATAACAGGGGTTTTAGATGAGCAGTTCTTC
V gene: TRBV11-2
D gene: TRBD1
clone size: -
J gene: TRBJ2-1

CDR3 protein: CASRRLAEGANEQFF
CDR3 DNA: TGTGCCAGTCGCCGACTAGCGGAAGGGGCCAATGAGCAGTTCTTC
V gene: TRBV19
D gene: TRBD2
clone size: -
J gene: TRBJ2-1

CDR3 protein: CASSSTGGAYGYTF
CDR3 DNA: TGCGCCAGCAGTTCTACAGGGGGTGCCTATGGCTACACCTTC
V gene: TRBV5-1
D gene: TRBD1
clone size: -
J gene: TRBJ1-2

CDR3 protein: CASSRRDPGTDTQYF
CDR3 DNA: TGCGCCAGCAGCCGCCGGGACCCCGGCACAGATACGCAGTATTTT
V gene: TRBV5-1
D gene: -
clone size: -
J gene: TRBJ2-3

CDR3 protein: CASKKLKRGGELFF
CDR3 DNA: TGTGCCAGCAAGAAATTGAAGAGAGGTGGGGAGCTGTTTTTT
V gene: TRBV6-1
D gene: -
clone size: -
J gene: TRBJ2-2

CDR3 protein: CASSGDGLSYNEQFF
CDR3 DNA: TGTGCCAGCAGTGGCGACGGTCTTTCCTACAATGAGCAGTTCTTC
V gene: TRBV2
D gene: -
clone size: -
J gene: TRBJ2-1

CDR3 protein: CASSVGWEDQPQHF
CDR3 DNA: TGTGCCAGCAGCGTAGGATGGGAGGATCAGCCCCAGCATTTT
V gene: TRBV9
D gene: -
clone size: -
J gene: TRBJ1-5

CDR3 protein: CASSLADRGNSPLHF
CDR3 DNA: TGTGCCAGCAGCTTAGCGGACAGGGGGAATTCACCCCTCCACTTT
V gene: TRBV7-8
D gene: TRBD1
clone size: -
J gene: TRBJ1-6

CDR3 protein: CASSVGAGANVLTF
CDR3 DNA: TGTGCCAGCAGCGTTGGGGCTGGGGCCAACGTCCTGACTTTC
V gene: TRBV5-6
D gene: -
clone size: -
J gene: TRBJ2-6

CDR3 protein: CASSPGETDTQYF
CDR3 DNA: TGTGCCAGCAGCCCGGGGGAGACAGATACGCAGTATTTT
V gene: TRBV7-9
D gene: -
clone size: -
J gene: TRBJ2-3

CDR3 protein: CASSPTTGVTNEKLFF
CDR3 DNA: TGTGCCAGCTCACCGACTACAGGGGTGACTAATGAAAAACTGTTTTTT
V gene: TRBV18
D gene: TRBD1
clone size: -
J gene: TRBJ1-4

CDR3 protein: CASSRPLGEQYF
CDR3 DNA: TGTGCCAGCAGCCGCCCCCTCGGCGAGCAGTACTTC
V gene: TRBV7-9
D gene: -
clone size: -
J gene: TRBJ2-7

CDR3 protein: CASSPGGNTEAFF
CDR3 DNA: TGTGCCAGCTCTCCGGGGGGGAACACTGAAGCTTTCTTT
V gene: TRBV7-2
D gene: -
clone size: -
J gene: TRBJ1-1

CDR3 protein: CASSLVLVGEQYF
CDR3 DNA: TGTGCCAGCAGCTTAGTTCTGGTGGGGGAGCAGTACTTC
V gene: TRBV7-2
D gene: -
clone size: -
J gene: TRBJ2-7

CDR3 protein: CASSLVGGELFF
CDR3 DNA: TGTGCCAGCAGCTTAGTGGGCGGGGAGCTGTTTTTT
V gene: TRBV7-7
D gene: -
clone size: -
J gene: TRBJ2-2

CDR3 protein: CAWSVGRGLHTDTQYF
CDR3 DNA: TGTGCCTGGAGTGTTGGCAGGGGGCTTCACACAGATACGCAGTATTTT
V gene: TRBV30
D gene: TRBD1
clone size: -
J gene: TRBJ2-3

CDR3 protein: CASSREQQNTGELFF
CDR3 DNA: TGTGCCAGCAGCCGAGAACAGCAGAACACCGGGGAGCTGTTTTTT
V gene: TRBV4-2
D gene: -
clone size: -
J gene: TRBJ2-2

CDR3 protein: CASSAIPGQLLPNEQFF
CDR3 DNA: TGTGCCAGCAGCGCCATCCCGGGACAGCTTCTACCCAATGAGCAGTTCTTC
V gene: TRBV7-3
D gene: TRBD1
clone size: -
J gene: TRBJ2-1

CDR3 protein: CASSPRTQGTDTQYF
CDR3 DNA: TGTGCCAGCAGTCCACGGACACAAGGCACAGATACGCAGTATTTT
V gene: TRBV6-1
D gene: -
clone size: -
J gene: TRBJ2-3

CDR3 protein: CAIRTGTENTEAFF
CDR3 DNA: TGTGCCATCAGGACAGGGACCGAGAACACTGAAGCTTTCTTT
V gene: TRBV10-3
D gene: TRBD1
clone size: -
J gene: TRBJ1-1

CDR3 protein: CAIRGQGSYYEQYF
CDR3 DNA: TGTGCCATCAGAGGGCAGGGAAGTTACTACGAGCAGTACTTC
V gene: TRBV10-3
D gene: -
clone size: -
J gene: TRBJ2-7

CDR3 protein: CASSTPQGGVTYEQFF
CDR3 DNA: TGTGCCAGCAGCACCCCCCAGGGTGGGGTGACATATGAGCAGTTCTTC
V gene: TRBV27
D gene: -
clone size: -
J gene: TRBJ2-1

CDR3 protein: CASSSTAHIGFWNTGELFF
CDR3 DNA: TGTGCCAGCAGCTCAACAGCACACATAGGGTTTTGGAACACCGGGGAGCTGTTTTTT
V gene: TRBV7-9
D gene: -
clone size: -
J gene: TRBJ2-2

CDR3 protein: CASSVRPGTHGYTF
CDR3 DNA: TGTGCCAGCAGTGTTAGGCCGGGGACCCATGGCTACACCTTC
V gene: TRBV2
D gene: -
clone size: -
J gene: TRBJ1-2

CDR3 protein: CASSHGQNYNSPLHF
CDR3 DNA: TGTGCCAGCAGTCACGGACAGAACTATAATTCACCCCTCCACTTT
V gene: TRBV6-1
D gene: -
clone size: few
J gene: TRBJ1-6

CDR3 protein: CASSDNPHYGPTGELFF
CDR3 DNA: TGTGCCAGCAGTGACAACCCCCACTACGGACCTACCGGGGAGCTGTTTTTT
V gene: TRBV25-1
D gene: -
clone size: -
J gene: TRBJ2-2

CDR3 protein: CASSPLGGGVTEAFF
CDR3 DNA: TGTGCCAGCAGCCCCTTGGGGGGGGGTGTCACTGAAGCTTTCTTT
V gene: TRBV7-9
D gene: -
clone size: -
J gene: TRBJ1-1

CDR3 protein: CASSQTRRGADTQYF
CDR3 DNA: TGTGCCAGCAGCCAGACTAGGCGGGGGGCAGATACGCAGTATTTT
V gene: TRBV14
D gene: TRBD2
clone size: -
J gene: TRBJ2-3

CDR3 protein: CASTGRGGYGYTF
CDR3 DNA: TGTGCCAGCACGGGGAGGGGGGGCTATGGCTACACCTTC
V gene: TRBV6-1
D gene: -
clone size: -
J gene: TRBJ1-2

CDR3 protein: CASSYSGTLNEQFF
CDR3 DNA: TGTGCCAGCAGTTACTCAGGGACACTCAATGAGCAGTTCTTC
V gene: TRBV6-5
D gene: -
clone size: -
J gene: TRBJ2-1

CDR3 protein: CASSYKGKAKNIQYF
CDR3 DNA: TGTGCCAGCAGTTACAAGGGTAAGGCCAAAAACATTCAGTACTTC
V gene: TRBV6-5
D gene: -
clone size: -
J gene: TRBJ2-4

CDR3 protein: CASRRTGEETQYF
CDR3 DNA: TGTGCCAGCAGACGGACAGGGGAAGAGACCCAGTACTTC
V gene: TRBV5-5
D gene: TRBD1
clone size: -
J gene: TRBJ2-5

CDR3 protein: CASSYRGGGNTIYF
CDR3 DNA: TGTGCCAGCAGTTACAGGGGTGGTGGAAACACCATATATTTT
V gene: TRBV6-6
D gene: -
clone size: few
J gene: TRBJ1-3

CDR3 protein: CASSRGPLAFF
CDR3 DNA: TGTGCCAGTAGCCGGGGCCCTCTAGCTTTCTTT
V gene: TRBV19
D gene: -
clone size: few
J gene: TRBJ1-1

CDR3 protein: CASSLRSYEQYF
CDR3 DNA: TGTGCCAGCAGCTTACGCAGCTACGAGCAGTACTTC
V gene: TRBV7-2
D gene: -
clone size: -
J gene: TRBJ2-7

CDR3 protein: CASSQMTGNQPQHF
CDR3 DNA: TGTGCCAGCAGTCAGATGACTGGCAATCAGCCCCAGCATTTT
V gene: TRBV2
D gene: -
clone size: -
J gene: TRBJ1-5

CDR3 protein: CASSQTGGANVLTF
CDR3 DNA: TGCGCCAGCAGCCAGACCGGGGGGGCCAACGTCCTGACTTTC
V gene: TRBV10-2
D gene: -
clone size: -
J gene: TRBJ2-6

CDR3 protein: CASSLGAIRGETQYF
CDR3 DNA: TGTGCCAGCAGCTTAGGTGCTATTCGAGGGGAGACCCAGTACTTC
V gene: TRBV11-2
D gene: -
clone size: -
J gene: TRBJ2-5

CDR3 protein: CASSQQDRVDSPLHF
CDR3 DNA: TGTGCCAGCAGCCAACAGGACAGGGTGGATTCACCCCTCCACTTT
V gene: TRBV4-2
D gene: TRBD1
clone size: -
J gene: TRBJ1-6

CDR3 protein: CASSLRGAEAFF
CDR3 DNA: TGTGCCAGCAGTTTAAGGGGGGCTGAAGCTTTCTTT
V gene: TRBV27
D gene: -
clone size: -
J gene: TRBJ1-1